The 5 T cell receptor beta chains listed next were all sequenced from one sample in a study of blood T cell repertoires in COVID-19. Using immunoSEQ multiplex PCR, the repertoire was profiled, and TCRdb retains in-frame clones only, with some absent. The profile covers roughly 100,000 clones, with more than 75% appearing a single time and 2.5% to 3.5% taken by the ten largest. The sample comprised peripheral blood. The receptors stem from a man aged 50 to 60 with active or convalescent COVID-19.

The chain combines TRBV5-1 with TRBJ2-3; TRBD1 agrees at 10 bases. The CDR3 extends over 16 amino acids. Trimming cost V 0 bases and J 5 bases; bases outside gene matches: 6. Germline V gene sequence: CDR1 SGHRS, CDR2 YFSETQ. The CDR3 sequence is CASSLAGTGVEDTQYF. The DNA for the CDR3 is TGCGCCAGCAGCTTGGCAGGGACAGGGGTTGAAGATACGCAGTATTTT.

This clone was observed a few times. The chain is built from TRBV27 and TRBJ2-2, with 7 bases fitting TRBD1. CDR3 size: 15 residues. The germline gives CDR1 MNHEY, CDR2 SMNVEV (reference sequence). V shed 5 bases and J 6 bases; nucleotides not matched to a gene: 9. The CDR3 nucleotides read TGTGCCAGCAGTCTCGGGACAGTCCCATCCGGGGAGCTGTTTTTT. This sequence encodes CASSLGTVPSGELFF.

The chain links TRBV3-1 (or the pseudogene TRBV3-2) to TRBJ1-4; TRBD1 agrees at 10 bases. CDR1 LGHDT and CDR2 YNNKEL come from the germline V gene (reference sequence). This CDR3 is 14 amino acids long. With V trimmed by 4 bases and J by 6 bases, 2 bases remained unmatched. The DNA of the CDR3 is TGTGCCAGCAGCCCCGGGACAGGGGATGAAAAACTGTTTTTT. Amino acids: CASSPGTGDEKLFF.

This chain uses TRBV18 with TRBJ2-4; unclear D gene. The CDR3 covers 15 residues. Germline values: CDR1 KGHSH, CDR2 LQKENI. Trimming pared 2 bases from V and 0 bases from J, leaving 8 bases between. CDR3 bases: TGTGCCAGCTCACCAGAGTCCCTAGCCAAAAACATTCAGTACTTC. It yields the protein CASSPESLAKNIQYF.

The J gene is TRBJ2-5, the V gene TRBV15; D is unclear. The germline V gene has CDR1 LNHNV and CDR2 YYDKDF (reference sequence). CDR3 length: 14 amino acids. With 0 bases removed from V and 5 bases from J, the gap between germline ends came to 10 bases. The CDR3 spells CATSRDPVLETQYF. The CDR3 nucleotides are TGTGCCACCAGCAGAGATCCGGTTCTTGAGACCCAGTACTTC. Full variable domain (missing parts from reference TRBV15 and TRBJ2-5): DAMVIQNPRYQVTQFGKPVTLSCSQTLNHNVMYWYQQKSSQAPKLLFHYYDKDFNNEADTPDNFQSRRPNTSFCFLDIRSPGLGDTAMYLCATSRDPVLETQYFGPGTRLLVL.